The entry below describes one T cell receptor beta chain. This record comes from a study of blood T cell repertoires in COVID-19. Sequenced by immunoSEQ multiplex PCR; TCRdb stores in-frame clones only, minus some. The top ten clones hold 0.9% to 1.5% of a sample with 350,000 to 400,000 clones, 85% to 90% of them seen once. Germline V gives CDR1 MGHRA, CDR2 YSYEKL. The junction had 11 bases not matched to a gene; V was cut back by 0 bases and J by 5 bases. The CDR3 is 18 amino acids. The origin of this receptor is a woman between 18 and 29 years old who had recovered from COVID-19. J is TRBJ2-5 and V is TRBV4-1; 11 bases align to TRBD2. Source material: PBMCs or T cells enriched from blood (not recorded which). CDR3 in amino acids: CASSQDYGASGGMETQYF. The CDR3 region has the DNA TGCGCCAGCAGCCAAGATTACGGGGCTAGCGGGGGGATGGAGACCCAGTACTTC.